This is a list of T cell receptor beta chains from one sample in a study of regulatory T cells in long-lasting Graves disease. One entry per CDR3 protein, called by TCRdb with MiXCR from the multiplex PCR reads. The sample includes around 460,000 distinct CDR3 sequences, 14% of them seen just once. A further study also used this sample, focusing on T cells in Graves' hyperthyroidism and ophthalmopathy.

The source material was peripheral blood mononuclear cells (PBMCs), sampled at new diagnosis, from a patient treated with antithyroid drugs. Every receptor here comes from a woman aged 50 to 60 with Graves disease. Each CDR3 is given with its conserved first and last residue. The D gene is left open where the match is weak. Clone size is stated in some rows and not others, as once, few, many or a class when expanded.

j_call clone_size d_call v_call cdr3_nt cdr3_aa
TRBJ2-1 many . TRBV5-1 TGCGCCAGCAGCTTTCCCGCGATGGAGCAGTTCTTC CASSFPAMEQFF
TRBJ2-1 . . TRBV7-3 TGCGCCAGCAGCAGCGTAGCGGATTCCTACAATGAGCAGTTCTTC CASSSVADSYNEQFF
TRBJ1-4 . . TRBV4-1 TGCGCCAGCAGCCATCCCCGGGACGGCCTACTTTACGCAACTAATGAAAAACTGTTTTTT CASSHPRDGLLYATNEKLFF
TRBJ2-7 many TRBD1 TRBV20-1 TGCAGTGCCAGAAGAACCGGGACAGCCTACGAGCAGTACTTC CSARRTGTAYEQYF
TRBJ2-1 . . TRBV10-3 TGTGCCATCAGAGGGGACAACCACAATGAGCAGTTCTTC CAIRGDNHNEQFF
TRBJ2-7 . TRBD2 TRBV7-9 TGTGCCAGCAGCCCGCCAGGACTAGCGGATACCTACGAGCAGTACTTC CASSPPGLADTYEQYF
TRBJ2-7 many TRBD2 TRBV2 TGTGCCACTAGAAAGGAGCGGGAGGTCTACGAGCAGTACTTC CATRKEREVYEQYF
TRBJ2-2 few . TRBV6-9 TGTGCCAGCAGTTATCCACCGGGAGAAAGCGGGGAGCTGTTTTTT CASSYPPGESGELFF
TRBJ2-1 many . TRBV20-1 TGCAGTGCTAGAAAAACTGCAAGCTCCTACAATGAGCAGTTCTTC CSARKTASSYNEQFF
TRBJ2-7 many . TRBV7-2 TGTGCCAGCAGCTTATTCGAGGATATCTCCTACGAGCAGTACTTC CASSLFEDISYEQYF
TRBJ1-1 many . TRBV3-1 TGTGCCAGCAGCCTTTCAGACTCTGAAGCTTTCTTT CASSLSDSEAFF
TRBJ1-6 . . TRBV4-1 TGCGCCAGCAGCCAACTTGTTACGCAGGGTTCACCCCTCCACTTT CASSQLVTQGSPLHF
TRBJ2-1 many TRBD2 TRBV11-3 TGTGCCAGCAGCCGTGGACTAGCGGGGGGAGAGCAGTTCTTC CASSRGLAGGEQFF
TRBJ1-4 . . TRBV7-6 TGTGCCAGCAGCTTAGCGGGCGGCGGAACTAATGAAAAACTGTTTTTT CASSLAGGGTNEKLFF
TRBJ1-5 few . TRBV5-5 TGTGCCAGCAGCTTGACAACAGGGATCAATCAGCCCCAGCATTTT CASSLTTGINQPQHF
TRBJ2-2 many . TRBV5-1 TGCGCCAGCAGCTTGATAGGTGACGGAGCCGGGGAGCTGTTTTTT CASSLIGDGAGELFF
TRBJ2-3 . . TRBV19 TGTGCCAGTAGTATAGTGGCGGGAACTACTCTAGCAACAGATACGCAGTATTTT CASSIVAGTTLATDTQYF
TRBJ2-7 few . TRBV9 TGTGCCAGCAGCATCGACATCGGGACAAACCTATACGAGCAGTACTTC CASSIDIGTNLYEQYF
TRBJ2-7 . TRBD2 TRBV5-5 TGTGCCAGCAGCTTCGGGGGGGCTGATCTTTACGAGCAGTACTTC CASSFGGADLYEQYF
TRBJ2-2 many . TRBV28 TGTGCCAGCAGTCCCCGGTCCTGGTTCACCGGGGAGCTGTTTTTT CASSPRSWFTGELFF
TRBJ2-1 . . TRBV5-1 TGCGCCAGCCAAAGCGGCAATGAGCAGTTCTTC CASQSGNEQFF
TRBJ1-3 few . TRBV9 TGTGCCAGCAGCGTCGGAAGACTCCGTTCTGGAAACACCATATATTTT CASSVGRLRSGNTIYF
TRBJ2-3 many TRBD2 TRBV11-3 TGTGCCAGCAGCTCGGGGACTAGCGGGAGCAGCTCAGATACGCAGTATTTT CASSSGTSGSSSDTQYF
TRBJ2-5 few . TRBV19 TGTGCCAGTAGTAGGCGGACTTGGGAGACCCAGTACTTC CASSRRTWETQYF
TRBJ1-6 . . TRBV27 TGTGCCAGCAGTTTATCGTTGGGGGAGGTGAATTCACCCCTCCACTTT CASSLSLGEVNSPLHF
TRBJ2-1 many TRBD2 TRBV20-1 TGCAGTGCCAGATGGGGCGGGAGCAATGAGCAGTTCTTC CSARWGGSNEQFF
TRBJ2-7 . TRBD1 TRBV14 TGTGCCAGCAGCCAGCATACAGGGGTTAACGAGCAGTACTTC CASSQHTGVNEQYF
TRBJ1-4 few . TRBV7-9 TGTGCCAGCAGCCAGTTAGAGACAACTAATGAAAAACTGTTTTTT CASSQLETTNEKLFF
TRBJ1-1 many . TRBV12-3/TRBV12-4 TGTGCCAGCAGAACGGGTGGGGAAGCTTTCTTT CASRTGGEAFF
TRBJ1-6 many TRBD1 TRBV7-2 TGTGCCAGCAGCTCCGGGACAGGGGTAGGTTCACCCCTCCACTTT CASSSGTGVGSPLHF
TRBJ1-1 many . TRBV12-3/TRBV12-4 TGTGCCAGCAGTTTCGAGCTGATGAACACTGAAGCTTTCTTT CASSFELMNTEAFF
TRBJ2-1 many . TRBV3-1 TGTGCCAGCAGCCTAGACTACTACAATGAGCAGTTCTTC CASSLDYYNEQFF
TRBJ1-1 . . TRBV19 TGTGCCAGTATTGGGGGTCTGAACACTGAAGCTTTCTTT CASIGGLNTEAFF
TRBJ1-2 many . TRBV6-1 TGTGCCAGCAGTGAACAGGGGCAAGGCTACACCTTC CASSEQGQGYTF
TRBJ2-1 many TRBD1 TRBV12-3/TRBV12-4 TGTGCCAGCAGTAGGGACAGTAATTCGTACAATGAGCAGTTCTTC CASSRDSNSYNEQFF
TRBJ2-5 many TRBD1 TRBV10-1 TGCGCCAGCAGTGCGGGACAGTTGGAGACCCAGTACTTC CASSAGQLETQYF
TRBJ2-1 many . TRBV7-9 TGTGCCAGCAGCTTATGGAGGGCCATTGCCTACAATGAGCAGTTCTTC CASSLWRAIAYNEQFF
TRBJ2-1 . . TRBV14 TGTGCCAGCAGCCAAGATCCCATTCGACAGTTCTTC CASSQDPIRQFF
TRBJ1-4 few . TRBV4-1 TGCGCCAGCAGCTTCAGGAGTGCAACTAATGAAAAACTGTTTTTT CASSFRSATNEKLFF
TRBJ1-2 few . TRBV28 TGTGCCAGCAGTTTAGACATGAGCTATGGCTACACCTTC CASSLDMSYGYTF
TRBJ2-5 many . TRBV27 TGTGCCAGCAGTGACAGACTCAGCCGGGAGACCCAGTACTTC CASSDRLSRETQYF
TRBJ1-5 . . TRBV19 TGTGCCAGTAGTATTTTCGACAGCAATCAGCCCCAGCATTTT CASSIFDSNQPQHF
TRBJ1-1 few . TRBV3-1 TGTGCCAGCAGCAGTCCCCCCGGGTGGGGAACTGGAGCTTTCTTT CASSSPPGWGTGAFF
TRBJ2-3 few . TRBV19 TGTGCCAGTAGTCCCGGGCCGGGGGATACGCAGTATTTT CASSPGPGDTQYF
TRBJ2-3 many TRBD2 TRBV29-1 TGCAGCGTTGTGCGGACTAGCGATCCTAGCACAGATACGCAGTATTTT CSVVRTSDPSTDTQYF
TRBJ2-1 once . TRBV5-5 TGTGCCAGCAGCTTCACAGGGAGCAATGAGCAGTTCTTC CASSFTGSNEQFF
TRBJ2-1 . . TRBV27 TGTGCCAGCAGTTTATCGAACGGGAGATATTACAATGAGCAGTTCTTC CASSLSNGRYYNEQFF
TRBJ1-1 . . TRBV7-9 TGTGCCAGCAGCTTAGGAGACTACACTGAAGCTTTCTTT CASSLGDYTEAFF
TRBJ2-4 few TRBD2 TRBV20-1 TGCAGTGCCACCGCCGGGACTAGCGCTAAAAACATTCAGTACTTC CSATAGTSAKNIQYF
TRBJ2-7 many . TRBV18 TGTGCCAGCTCACCACGACCTAGTGCTGAGCAGTACTTC CASSPRPSAEQYF
TRBJ2-2 many . TRBV28 TGTGCCAGCAGTTTGAGTCTTTACGCAACCGGGGAGCTGTTTTTT CASSLSLYATGELFF
TRBJ2-3 many . TRBV7-2 TGTGCCAGCAGCTTAGTCGTCGCCCCAGATACGCAGTATTTT CASSLVVAPDTQYF
TRBJ2-3 many TRBD2 TRBV30 TGTGCCTGGAGTTCCGGGACTAGCGGCACGGATACGCAGTATTTT CAWSSGTSGTDTQYF
TRBJ1-1 many . TRBV20-1 TGCAGTGCTAGGCCTATTGGCACTGAAGCTTTCTTT CSARPIGTEAFF
TRBJ2-3 many . TRBV27 TGTGCCAGCAGTCCTACGCCCTCACCCAGCACAGATACGCAGTATTTT CASSPTPSPSTDTQYF
TRBJ2-7 many . TRBV11-2 TGTGCCAGCAGCTTAGATGGGTTAGCAATATCCTACGAGCAGTACTTC CASSLDGLAISYEQYF
TRBJ2-5 . TRBD1 TRBV24-1 TGTGCCACCAGTGTAGGACAGGGGGCCCAAGAGACCCAGTACTTC CATSVGQGAQETQYF
TRBJ2-7 many TRBD2 TRBV14 TGTGCCAGCACCCACGCCCGGGGGGGGCACTACGAGCAGTACTTC CASTHARGGHYEQYF
TRBJ2-1 many . TRBV7-2 TGTGCCAGCAGCCGTAGCCTAGGTGGATACAATGAGCAGTTCTTC CASSRSLGGYNEQFF